This is a list of T cell receptor beta chains from one sample in a study of human thymus T cells. Sequenced by immunoSEQ multiplex PCR; TCRdb stores in-frame clones only, minus some. This repertoire shows tens of thousands of clones, 94% found once; its top ten account for about 6.5%. Sequencing used blood. The receptor source for this set is a boy under two years old with a congenital heart defect but otherwise immunologically healthy. The CDR3 runs from the conserved cysteine through the conserved F or W. The D gene is left open where the match is weak. For some rows the clone size is stated as once, few or many, or as a class when expanded; others skip it.

V	J	size	D	DNA	CDR3
TRBV5-1	TRBJ1-2	-	-	TGCGCCAGCAGCTATGGCTTCCAGGGAAGGGGCTATGGCTACACCTTC	CASSYGFQGRGYGYTF
TRBV6-1	TRBJ1-2	-	-	TGTGCCAGCAGTGTGGCAATGGGCTACACCTTC	CASSVAMGYTF
TRBV13	TRBJ2-2	-	TRBD1	TGTGCCAGCAGCTTAGGAGCCCCGGACAGGAGAGACACCGGGGAGCTGTTTTTT	CASSLGAPDRRDTGELFF
TRBV15	TRBJ2-3	-	TRBD1	TGTGCCACCAGCAGAGATTTGGGGGCAGGGGGCCTGAATACGCAGTATTTT	CATSRDLGAGGLNTQYF
TRBV27	TRBJ2-7	-	-	TGTGCCAGCAGTGAATCACGCTGGATATCCTACGAGCAGTACTTC	CASSESRWISYEQYF
TRBV13	TRBJ2-7	-	TRBD2	TGTGCCAGCAGCGAGCGGGGGGCCTACGAGCAGTACTTC	CASSERGAYEQYF
TRBV2	TRBJ2-1	-	-	TGTGCCAGCAGTGAAGGATGGCGGAATGAGCAGTTCTTC	CASSEGWRNEQFF
TRBV12-5	TRBJ1-6	few	-	TGTGCTAGTGGTCTCCCGGGGATTTCACCCCTCCACTTT	CASGLPGISPLHF
TRBV21-1	TRBJ1-2	-	-	TGTGCCAGCGGGCAGGGTGATGGCTACACCTTC	CASGQGDGYTF
TRBV2	TRBJ1-2	-	-	TGTGCCAGCAGCCGGACGCCGGACGGCCTCTATGGCTACACCTTC	CASSRTPDGLYGYTF
TRBV9	TRBJ2-7	-	-	TGTGCCAGCAGCGTAGGAAGCTCCTACGAGCAGTACTTC	CASSVGSSYEQYF
TRBV2	TRBJ2-2	-	TRBD2	TGTGCCAGCAGGACTAGCGGGAAAGTGGCCGGGGAGCTGTTTTTT	CASRTSGKVAGELFF
TRBV21-1	TRBJ2-7	-	-	TGTGCCAGCAGCAAAGGGGTTCGGGACAGGGTAAGCCGTCCCTACGAGCAGTACTTC	CASSKGVRDRVSRPYEQYF
TRBV25-1	TRBJ1-2	-	TRBD1	TGTGCCAGCAGTACGCCGAGACAGGGTAGCTATGGCTACACCTTC	CASSTPRQGSYGYTF
TRBV4-1	TRBJ1-5	-	-	TGCGCCAGCAGCCAAGATACCCGCGGGGGCCATCAGCCCCAGCATTTT	CASSQDTRGGHQPQHF
TRBV6-5	TRBJ2-2	-	-	TGTGCCAGCAGTTACTCAAGGAACACCGGGGAGCTGTTTTTT	CASSYSRNTGELFF
TRBV5-1	TRBJ2-2	-	-	TGCGCCAGCAGCCCACAAGGACTTCAGAACACCGGGGAGCTGTTTTTT	CASSPQGLQNTGELFF
TRBV5-1	TRBJ2-7	-	TRBD2	TGCGCCAGCAGCAGGGGGACTAGCGGGAGCGAGCAGTACTTC	CASSRGTSGSEQYF
TRBV20-1	TRBJ2-7	-	-	TGCAGTGCTAGCGGGGGGCGGGAGCAGTACTTC	CSASGGREQYF
TRBV2	TRBJ2-4	-	-	TGTGCCAGCAGTGATCTGGACGGATCCTGGGGGAGCATTCAGTACTTC	CASSDLDGSWGSIQYF
TRBV6-6	TRBJ1-5	-	TRBD1	TGTGCCAGCAGTACTACGGGACAGGCTAATCAGCCCCAGCATTTT	CASSTTGQANQPQHF